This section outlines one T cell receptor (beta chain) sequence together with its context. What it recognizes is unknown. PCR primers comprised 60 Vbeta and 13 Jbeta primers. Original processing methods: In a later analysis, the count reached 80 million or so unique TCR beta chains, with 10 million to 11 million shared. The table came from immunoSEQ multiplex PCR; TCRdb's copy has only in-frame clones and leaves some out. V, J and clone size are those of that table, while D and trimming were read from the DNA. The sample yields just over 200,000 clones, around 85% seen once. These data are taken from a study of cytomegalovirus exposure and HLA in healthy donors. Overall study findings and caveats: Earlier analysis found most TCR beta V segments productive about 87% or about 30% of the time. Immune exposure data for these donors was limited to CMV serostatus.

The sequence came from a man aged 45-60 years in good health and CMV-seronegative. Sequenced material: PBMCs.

CDR3 DNA: TGCGCCAGCAGCTTGGGGGGTACTAGCGGGAGAGTCTACGAGCAGTACTTC. It translates to CASSLGGTSGRVYEQYF. The V and J genes are TRBV5-1 and TRBJ2-7; TRBD2 matches at 11 bases. Germline V gives CDR1 SGHRS, CDR2 YFSETQ. This CDR3 has 17 amino acids. The junction had 8 bases not matched to a gene; V was cut back by 0 bases and J by 3 bases.